These T cell receptor beta chains were read from a single sample in a study of blood T cell repertoires in COVID-19. Measured with immunoSEQ multiplex PCR; TCRdb has only the in-frame clones, and not every one. The data contain 250,000 to 300,000 clones, more than 70% of them singletons. The specimen sequenced was peripheral blood. These TCRs come from a man older than 75 with acute or convalescent COVID-19. Both conserved end residues are trimmed from each CDR3. Rows may omit the clone size; those that give it use once, few, many or a size class.

v_call | clone_size | cdr3_aa
TRBV5-1 | - | ASSTYRGTDTQY
TRBV28 | - | ASSLWWGHPA
TRBV7-6 | once | ASSPSASGTYEQY
TRBV3-1/TRBV3-2 | - | ASSPQGRNTEAF
TRBV3-1/TRBV3-2 | - | ASSQDTAGAYNEQF
TRBV6-5 | - | ASSSPGSLVEQY
TRBV5-1 | - | ASSTGQGKQETQY
TRBV4-2 | - | ASSQVLSGGDNEQF
TRBV6-5 | - | ASRATGVATGELF
TRBV7-3 | few | ASSPRGRTDTQY
TRBV27 | few | ASSWGQGGGTEAF
TRBV2 | once | ASRVKGATNEKLF
TRBV11-3 | - | ASSLAPGLTYNEQF
TRBV21-1 | - | ASSKGQGRYT
TRBV11-1 | - | ASSSDRVPSEQY
TRBV6-1 | - | ASSEASVNTIY
TRBV7-8 | - | ASSLISGGGTDTQY
TRBV7-9 | - | ASSFSGGPYEQY
TRBV15 | - | ATSGRDASPDYGYT
TRBV19 | - | ASSIAGTDTQY
TRBV28 | few | ASSFSGGVAGNTIY
TRBV5-6 | - | ASSYGTDQETQY
TRBV28 | once | ASSLNPGWGQSSNGYT
TRBV19 | - | ASSAHLLVNEQF
TRBV28 | once | ASGPAQGYT
TRBV19 | - | ASSTRRNGELF
TRBV27 | - | ASSFYGGGGETQY
TRBV5-6 | - | ASSLTAADTQY
TRBV18 | - | ASSPSGTGPGNTIY
TRBV4-2 | - | ASSQEGTSSYNEQF
TRBV27 | - | ASSRWTTGGGTETQY
TRBV27 | once | ASSRTSGRAEAYEQY
TRBV19 | - | ASSIHSNTGELF
TRBV6-5 | - | ASRPGTGNTGELF
TRBV18 | - | ASSLTQGRGSGELF
TRBV5-1 | - | ASSLSLQAANEQF
TRBV7-8 | - | ASSFSTSYEQY
TRBV6-5 | - | ASRPTGANVLT
TRBV5-1 | - | ASSPGQSSYEQY
TRBV28 | once | ASSTTGDGNQPQH
TRBV7-2 | few | ASHPQAGNQPQH
TRBV7-3 | - | ASSLQGLVTDTQY
TRBV14 | - | ASSQMGRGTEAF
TRBV3-1/TRBV3-2 | - | ASSLIMAGGSSVQY
TRBV24-1 | - | ATSDPQGSGEKLF
TRBV7-9 | - | ASSHKTGNTEAF
TRBV2 | few | ASIYERSNTGELF
TRBV5-1 | once | ASSFQGYTGELF
TRBV5-6 | few | ASSLRYQETQY
TRBV2 | - | ASRDRDRASGANVLT
TRBV2 | - | ASSYRAYQETQY
TRBV7-9 | - | ASSLLGGSYEQY
TRBV18 | - | ASSPGTGVISGNTIY